The 32 T cell receptor beta chains below were found in one sample sequenced in a study of T cells after yellow fever vaccination. TCRdb itself ran the 5' RACE reads through MiXCR, one entry per CDR3 protein. The sample holds fewer than 450,000 distinct CDR3 sequences, around a tenth seen once. Sequencing was performed on PBMCs, taken on the day of the first yellow fever vaccination. The receptors stem from a man aged 18 to 29 who received the YFV17D yellow fever vaccine.

This clonotype has ten or more counts. V usage is TRBV5-1 and J usage is TRBJ2-5, with 9 bases identical to TRBD2. Germline loops: CDR1 SGHRS, CDR2 YFSETQ. The CDR3 sequence is 14 residues long. Trimming took 5 bases from V and 5 from J; bases not matched to a gene: 7. CDR3 protein: CASSNPSGEETQYF. Here the CDR3 DNA reads TGCGCCAGCAGTAACCCTAGCGGGGAGGAGACCCAGTACTTC.

There are a few counts of this clonotype. The chain carries TRBV21-1 and TRBJ2-3; the table's TRBD1 call for D was not verified on the DNA. TRBV21-1 is marked as a pseudogene. This CDR3 contains 15 residues. CDR3 nucleotides: TGTGCCAGCAGCGAGGGGAGAACAGACACAGATACGCAGTATTTT. It encodes CASSEGRTDTDTQYF.

This clonotype was counted only a few times. V usage is TRBV6-5 and J usage is TRBJ2-7; TRBD1 matches at 8 bases. The CDR3 is 15 amino acids. J lost 3 bases, V lost 2 bases, and 6 bases had no gene match. Germline CDR1 reads MNHEY; CDR2 reads SVGAGI. The CDR3, as DNA: TGTGCCAGCAGTTACGCCTCAGGGGGCCGCTACGAGCAGTACTTC. Translation gives CASSYASGGRYEQYF.

This clonotype was detected ten times or more. The J gene is TRBJ1-1, the V gene TRBV5-1; D is unresolved. V lost 0 bases, J lost 6 bases, and 15 bases lay in between. The CDR3 is 15 amino acids. Germline values: CDR1 SGHRS, CDR2 YFSETQ. The CDR3 sequence is CASSLGNGSPAEAFF. The CDR3 DNA is TGCGCCAGCAGCTTGGGGAACGGGAGCCCCGCTGAAGCTTTCTTT.

Here the CDR3 reads CASSQRSGDSNEQFF. The CDR3 coding sequence is TGTGCCAGCAGCCAGAGATCAGGGGATTCGAATGAGCAGTTCTTC. This sequence joins TRBV3-1 and TRBJ2-1; a weak D match, TRBD1 (6 bases). V was pared by 3 bases and J by 7 bases, with 16 bases between. This CDR3 spans 15 amino acids. From germline, CDR1 is LGHDT and CDR2 YNNKEL (reference sequence).

This clonotype was seen a handful of times. V gene TRBV11-3 combines with J gene TRBJ2-1; 11 bases are shared with TRBD2. The J segment lost 1 base and the V segment lost 5 bases, leaving 19 bases of the junction unmatched. The CDR3 consists of 21 residues. In germline, CDR1 is SGHNT, CDR2 YENEEA. CDR3 nucleotide sequence: TGTGCCAGCAGCAAGGGGGGACTAGCGGACAGGGGCGGAAGGTCCTACAATGAGCAGTTCTTC. It yields the protein CASSKGGLADRGGRSYNEQFF.

The rearrangement uses TRBV30 and TRBJ2-4; D is undetermined. The V end was cut by 1 base, the J end by 0 bases, with 4 bases between. The CDR3 is made up of 13 amino acids. Germline-derived CDR1 and CDR2 are GTSNPN and SVGIG (reference sequence). The CDR3 DNA reads as TGTGCCTGGAGTGCAAAAGCCAAAAACATTCAGTACTTC. This codes for CAWSAKAKNIQYF.

The rearrangement links TRBV5-1 to TRBJ2-7, with 7 bases aligning to TRBD2. With V trimmed by 1 base and J by 4 bases, 8 bases remained unmatched. In germline, CDR1 is SGHRS, CDR2 YFSETQ. The CDR3 runs 15 residues. Here the CDR3 reads CASSLQGGYMYEQYV. The CDR3 DNA sequence: TGCGCCAGCAGCTTGCAGGGAGGGTATATGTACGAGCAGTACGTC.

The chain couples TRBV12-3 or TRBV12-4 to TRBJ2-5; tentatively, D is TRBD1 (5 bases). CDR3 size: 14 residues. Trimming took 2 bases from V and 1 from J, leaving 8 bases between them. The DNA of the CDR3 is TGTGCCAGCAGTTTAATAGGGGCCCAAGAGACCCAGTACTTC. Translating gives CASSLIGAQETQYF.

This chain connects TRBV18 to TRBJ2-7; 9 bases are a match to TRBD1. Germline CDR1 is KGHSH and CDR2 is LQKENI. The CDR3 covers 15 residues. The ends lost 7 bases at V and 5 bases at J; junction bases unmatched: 12. The CDR3 region has the DNA TGTGCCAGCTGCCACGGGACAGGGATAATCGACGAGCAGTACTTC. Its protein is CASCHGTGIIDEQYF.

The J gene is TRBJ2-1, the V gene TRBV11-2, with D hard to call. The CDR3 sequence is 12 residues long. Looked up from germline, CDR1 is SGHAT and CDR2 is FQNNGV. V was cut by 4 bases and J by 8 bases, with 9 bases left in between. The CDR3 DNA is TGTGCCAGCAGCTGGTCCGAGGATGAGCAGTTCTTC. Encoded protein: CASSWSEDEQFF.

This clonotype was counted only a few times. This sequence joins TRBV6-5 and TRBJ1-4; D is possibly TRBD1 (5 bases). Germline V gives CDR1 MNHEY, CDR2 SVGAGI. Trimming took 6 bases from V and 4 from J, leaving 24 bases between them. The CDR3 loop spans 18 amino acids. The CDR3 here is CASSNEAYRGWGNEKLFF. In DNA, the CDR3 is TGTGCCAGCAGCAACGAAGCATACCGGGGCTGGGGTAATGAAAAACTGTTTTTT.

The chain joins TRBV11-2 to TRBJ1-5; a weak D match, TRBD1 (6 bases). The CDR3 loop spans 15 amino acids. V was clipped by 7 bases and J by 11 bases, with 24 bases between them. Germline CDR1 and CDR2: SGHAT and FQNNGV. This CDR3 is CASKRTGTPRGSQHF. For the CDR3, the DNA is TGTGCCAGCAAAAGAACCGGGACACCACGTGGGTCCCAGCATTTT.

This rearrangement joins TRBV20-1 to TRBJ2-1, with 9 bases identical to TRBD2. CDR3 length: 17 amino acids. Germline V gene data show CDR1 as DFQATT and CDR2 as SNEGSKA (reference sequence). The ends lost 2 bases at V and 0 bases at J; junction bases unmatched: 8. The CDR3 is CSARLQLAGVSYNEQFF. In nucleotides, the CDR3 is TGCAGTGCTAGACTCCAGTTAGCGGGGGTCTCCTACAATGAGCAGTTCTTC.

The V gene is TRBV7-2, the J gene TRBJ2-1; 10 bases fit TRBD2. Germline values: CDR1 SGHTA, CDR2 FQGNSA. The CDR3 runs 16 residues. V trimming: 5 bases; J trimming: 1 base; junction bases outside the gene matches: 5. The CDR3 protein is CASSPRGLASYNEQFF. The DNA for the CDR3 is TGTGCCAGCAGCCCGCGGGGACTAGCGTCCTACAATGAGCAGTTCTTC.

This clonotype was detected a few times. The J gene is TRBJ2-3, the V gene TRBV12-3 or TRBV12-4; no firm D call. The V end lost 6 bases, the J end lost 0 bases, and 13 bases lay between the germline ends. The CDR3 sequence is 15 residues long. In nucleotides, the CDR3 is TGTGCCAGCAGCCACAACTCCTGGAGCACAGATACGCAGTATTTT. The encoded protein is CASSHNSWSTDTQYF.

This sequence joins TRBV9 and TRBJ1-2; D might be TRBD1 (6 bases). V lost 4 bases and J 4 bases, leaving 14 bases between the germline ends. The CDR3 consists of 14 residues. CDR1 SGDLS and CDR2 YYNGEE come from the germline V gene. In DNA form, the CDR3 reads TGTGCCAGCAGCCACTCCGGGACATCCTATGGCTACACCTTC. Amino acid sequence: CASSHSGTSYGYTF. The full variable domain, its missing parts supplied by reference TRBV9 and TRBJ1-2, is DSGVTQTPKHLITATGQRVTLRCSPRSGDLSVYWYQQSLDQGLQFLIQYYNGEERAKGNILERFSAQQFPDLHSELNLSSLELGDSALYFCASSHSGTSYGYTFGSGTRLTVV.

The table lists this clonotype with a few counts. The chain is built from TRBV7-2 and TRBJ2-3; possibly TRBD2 for D (6 bases). This CDR3 contains 16 residues. CDR1 SGHTA and CDR2 FQGNSA come from the germline V gene. The germline V and J ends were trimmed by 1 base and 0 bases, with 11 bases remaining between them. The CDR3 loop is CASSLVGTDSTDTQYF. DNA for the CDR3: TGTGCCAGCAGCTTAGTTGGGACTGATAGCACAGATACGCAGTATTTT.

There are a few counts of this clonotype. The CDR3 sequence is CSARRGFGGYTF. CDR3 in DNA: TGCAGTGCTAGAAGAGGGTTCGGTGGCTACACCTTC. V usage is TRBV20-1 and J usage is TRBJ1-2; D call uncertain. Trimming left V 2 bases short and J 7 bases short, with 11 bases between. Germline V gene sequence: CDR1 DFQATT, CDR2 SNEGSKA (reference sequence). The CDR3 is 12 amino acids.

This clonotype has ten or more counts. This chain connects TRBV4-3 to TRBJ2-2; the D is unclear. Trimming pared 0 bases from V and 6 bases from J, leaving 14 bases between. The CDR3 is made up of 16 amino acids. CDR1 is LGHNA and CDR2 is YSLEER in the germline V gene. The CDR3 sequence: CASSQEGVGGAGELFF. DNA of the CDR3: TGCGCCAGCAGCCAAGAAGGCGTCGGTGGGGCCGGGGAGCTGTTTTTT.

This clonotype was observed a few times. This CDR3 reads CASSQGTNWETQYF. As DNA, the CDR3 is TGCGCCAGCAGCCAAGGGACGAATTGGGAGACCCAGTACTTC. The chain carries TRBV5-1 and TRBJ2-5, with D tentatively TRBD1 or TRBD2 (5 bases each). The CDR3 loop spans 14 amino acids. Trimming shortened V by 4 bases and J by 5 bases, and 15 bases separated the two germline ends. In germline, CDR1 is SGHRS, CDR2 YFSETQ.

This clonotype has a handful of counts. The chain links TRBV11-1 to TRBJ2-7; D uncertain. Trimming removed 1 base at V and 3 bases at J, with 22 bases between. The CDR3 is 18 residues long. Germline loops: CDR1 SGHAT, CDR2 FQDESV (reference sequence). In DNA, the CDR3 is TGTGCCAGCAGCTTAGTCGCGATTGGGGATAGACGAAGCTACGAGCAGTACTTC. Protein sequence: CASSLVAIGDRRSYEQYF.

This clonotype was seen a few times. The chain has TRBV19 and TRBJ1-5; no clear D gene. V was clipped by 3 bases and J by 4 bases, with 10 bases between them. The germline gives CDR1 LNHDA, CDR2 SQIVND (reference sequence). The length of the CDR3 is 14 residues. The CDR3 bases are TGTGCCAGTAGTATTTGGGTAATGAATCAGCCCCAGCATTTT. Encoded protein: CASSIWVMNQPQHF.

This clonotype was observed many times. The chain is built from TRBV20-1 and TRBJ2-5, with 11 nucleotides matching TRBD1. After removal of 5 bases from V and 5 bases from J, the junction contained 4 bases not matched to a gene. Germline-derived CDR1 and CDR2 are DFQATT and SNEGSKA (reference sequence). This CDR3 has 13 residues. The chain's CDR3 is CSAGQGARETQYF. The CDR3 DNA follows: TGCAGTGCTGGACAGGGGGCTAGGGAGACCCAGTACTTC.

This clonotype was found a few times. CDR3 nucleotides: TGCAGTGCTAGGGGGGGGAGAGAGCAGTTCTTC. Residues: CSARGGREQFF. V is TRBV20-1 and J is TRBJ2-1, with 7 bases matching TRBD2. Germline values: CDR1 DFQATT, CDR2 SNEGSKA (reference sequence). This CDR3 spans 11 amino acids. The ends lost 3 bases at V and 10 bases at J; junction bases unmatched: 3.

This clonotype was found a few times. The chain links TRBV12-3 or TRBV12-4 to TRBJ1-3; no clear D gene. The V and J ends lost 7 bases and 10 bases respectively, with 14 bases between them. This CDR3 is 12 amino acids long. CDR3 nucleotides: TGTGCCAGCACCGAGGCAAGTAGGACCATATATTTT. Protein sequence: CASTEASRTIYF.

The chain carries TRBV27 and TRBJ1-5, with unresolved D. The V and J ends lost 3 bases and 0 bases respectively, with 9 bases between them. The V gene's germline CDR1 is MNHEY and CDR2 SMNVEV (reference sequence). The CDR3 covers 15 residues. The CDR3 DNA reads TGTGCCAGCAGTTTCGTGGGGTATAGCAATCAGCCCCAGCATTTT. The encoded protein is CASSFVGYSNQPQHF.

This clonotype was picked up a small number of times. The chain uses TRBV5-1 and TRBJ2-5; maybe TRBD1 (5 bases). The ends were cut back, 0 bases at V and 1 base at J, with 13 bases in the middle. The CDR3 spans 16 residues. Looked up from germline, CDR1 is SGHRS and CDR2 is YFSETQ. The CDR3: CASSLVPGPTQETQYF. The CDR3 nucleotides read TGCGCCAGCAGCTTGGTCCCAGGGCCGACCCAAGAGACCCAGTACTTC.

The genes are TRBV18 and TRBJ2-1; 9 nucleotides match TRBD1. CDR1 is KGHSH and CDR2 is LQKENI in the germline V gene. V lost 3 bases to trimming and J lost 5 bases; unmatched junction nucleotides: 5. CDR3 length: 15 residues. The CDR3 DNA follows: TGTGCCAGCTCACCCGGGACAGGGTTTGACAATGAGCAGTTCTTC. The encoded protein is CASSPGTGFDNEQFF.

This clonotype was recorded a few times. The genes are TRBV6-6 and TRBJ1-1, with D maybe TRBD1 (6 bases). The germline V gene encodes CDR1 MNHNY and CDR2 SVGAGI (reference sequence). V dropped 5 bases and J dropped 4 bases, with 8 bases sitting between them. The CDR3 sequence is 12 residues long. CDR3 loop: CASSTGSTEAFF. The DNA for the CDR3 is TGTGCCAGCAGTACAGGGAGCACTGAAGCTTTCTTT.

The V and J genes are TRBV5-4 and TRBJ2-7; D is perhaps TRBD2 (7 bases). The CDR3 extends over 15 amino acids. V was cut by 0 bases and J by 5 bases, with 15 bases left in between. Germline CDR1 reads SGHNT; CDR2 reads YYREEE (reference sequence). DNA for the CDR3: TGTGCCAGCAGCTTGGCCCCAGGGGAGGGGAACGAGCAGTACTTC. Amino acids: CASSLAPGEGNEQYF. The variable domain in full, with the rest retrieved from reference TRBV5-4 and TRBJ2-7, is ETGVTQSPTHLIKTRGQQVTLRCSSQSGHNTVSWYQQALGQGPQFIFQYYREEENGRGNFPPRFSGLQFPNYSSELNVNALELDDSALYLCASSLAPGEGNEQYFGPGTRLTVT.

The chain recombines TRBV11-2 with TRBJ1-1, with 9 bases aligning to TRBD1. J gave up 5 bases and V 5 bases, and 12 bases lay outside the gene matches. Per the germline V gene, CDR1 is SGHAT and CDR2 is FQNNGV. This CDR3 is 16 amino acids long. CDR3 in DNA: TGTGCCAGCAGCCCCGGGACAGGGTTGTTTGAAACTGAAGCTTTCTTT. Translating gives CASSPGTGLFETEAFF.